Following are 2 T cell receptor beta chains from one sample sequenced in a study of blood T cell repertoires in COVID-19. Some clones are missing from TCRdb's copy, which holds only in-frame ones; the method was immunoSEQ multiplex PCR. The table lists 310,000 or so clones, roughly 90% of them singletons. What was sequenced was peripheral blood. These receptors originate from a woman in her twenties or thirties with COVID-19, enrolled during active disease.

The genes are TRBV2 and TRBJ2-5, with D unresolved. The germline gives CDR1 SNHLY, CDR2 FYNNEI. The CDR3 runs to 10 residues. The germline V and J ends were trimmed by 11 bases and 5 bases, with 9 bases remaining between them. In DNA form, the CDR3 reads TGTGCCTCCCAGAGGGAGACCCAGTACTTC. Its protein product is CASQRETQYF.

The gene calls are TRBV6-6 and TRBJ2-5, with D perhaps matching TRBD1 (5 bases). This CDR3 contains 16 residues. Germline V gene lookup returns CDR1 MNHNY and CDR2 SVGAGI (reference sequence). V dropped 2 bases and J dropped 3 bases, with 16 bases sitting between them. The CDR3 loop is CASSYPLTGNKETQYF. CDR3 sequence (DNA): TGTGCCAGCAGTTACCCCTTAACAGGAAATAAAGAGACCCAGTACTTC.